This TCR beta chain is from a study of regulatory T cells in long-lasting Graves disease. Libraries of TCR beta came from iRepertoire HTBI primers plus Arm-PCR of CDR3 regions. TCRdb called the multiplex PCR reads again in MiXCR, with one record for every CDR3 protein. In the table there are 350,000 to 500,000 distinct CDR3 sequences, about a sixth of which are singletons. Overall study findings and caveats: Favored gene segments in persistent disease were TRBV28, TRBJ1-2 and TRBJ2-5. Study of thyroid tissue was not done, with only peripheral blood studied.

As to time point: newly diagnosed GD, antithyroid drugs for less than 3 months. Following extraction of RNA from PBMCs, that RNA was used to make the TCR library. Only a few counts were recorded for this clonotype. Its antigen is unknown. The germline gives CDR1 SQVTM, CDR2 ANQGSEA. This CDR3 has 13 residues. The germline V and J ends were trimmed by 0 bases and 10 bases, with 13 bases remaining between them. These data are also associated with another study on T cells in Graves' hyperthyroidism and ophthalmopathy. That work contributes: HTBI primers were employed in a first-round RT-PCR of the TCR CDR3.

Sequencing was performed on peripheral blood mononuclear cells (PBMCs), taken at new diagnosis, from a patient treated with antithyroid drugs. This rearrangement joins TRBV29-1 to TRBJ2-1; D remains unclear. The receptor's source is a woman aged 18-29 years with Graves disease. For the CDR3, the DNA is TGCAGCGTTGAAGATGGAGTCCGAGTCGAGCAGTTCTTC. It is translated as CSVEDGVRVEQFF.